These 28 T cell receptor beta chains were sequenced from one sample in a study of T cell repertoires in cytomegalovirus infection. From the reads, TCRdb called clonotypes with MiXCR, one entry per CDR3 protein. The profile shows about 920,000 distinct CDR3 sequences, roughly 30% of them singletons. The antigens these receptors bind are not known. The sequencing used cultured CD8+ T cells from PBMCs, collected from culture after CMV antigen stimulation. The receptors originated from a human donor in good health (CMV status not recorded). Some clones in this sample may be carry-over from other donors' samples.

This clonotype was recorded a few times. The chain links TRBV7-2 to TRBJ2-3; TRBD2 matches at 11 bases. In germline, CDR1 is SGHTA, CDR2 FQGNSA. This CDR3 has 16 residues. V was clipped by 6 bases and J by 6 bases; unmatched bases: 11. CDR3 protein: CASRLTSGGGRDTQYF. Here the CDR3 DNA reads TGTGCCAGCAGGCTTACTAGCGGGGGTGGACGGGATACGCAGTATTTT.

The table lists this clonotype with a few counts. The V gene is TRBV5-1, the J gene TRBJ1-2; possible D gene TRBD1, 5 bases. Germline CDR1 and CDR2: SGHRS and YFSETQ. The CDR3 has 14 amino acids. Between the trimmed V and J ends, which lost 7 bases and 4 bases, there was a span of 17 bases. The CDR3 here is CASRLMGLAYGYTF. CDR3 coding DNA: TGCGCCAGCCGTCTTATGGGGCTGGCCTATGGCTACACCTTC.

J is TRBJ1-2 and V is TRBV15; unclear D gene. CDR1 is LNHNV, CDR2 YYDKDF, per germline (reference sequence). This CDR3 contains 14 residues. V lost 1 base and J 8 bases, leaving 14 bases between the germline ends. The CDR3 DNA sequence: TGTGCCACCAGCAGAGCCGGGAACCGGCGGGGCTACACCTTC. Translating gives CATSRAGNRRGYTF.

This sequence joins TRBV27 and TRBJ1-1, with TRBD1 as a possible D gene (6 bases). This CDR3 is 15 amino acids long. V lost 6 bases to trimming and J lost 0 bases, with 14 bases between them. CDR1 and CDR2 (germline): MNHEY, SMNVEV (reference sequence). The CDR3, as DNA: TGTGCCAGCAGCGAAACGGACAGTTTGAACACTGAAGCTTTCTTT. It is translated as CASSETDSLNTEAFF.

The DNA for the CDR3 is TGTGCCAGCAGTGACTCGATTAATGAGCAGTTCTTC. The encoded protein is CASSDSINEQFF. This chain uses TRBV6-4 with TRBJ2-1; no firm D call. CDR3 length equals 12 residues. CDR1 is MRHNA, CDR2 SNTAGT, per germline. The V end was cut by 0 bases, the J end by 7 bases, with 4 bases between.

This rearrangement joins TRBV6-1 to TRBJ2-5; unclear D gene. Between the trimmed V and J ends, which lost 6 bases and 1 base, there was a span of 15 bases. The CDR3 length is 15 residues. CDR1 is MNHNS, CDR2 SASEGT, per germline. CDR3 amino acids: CASSSKTWVQETQYF. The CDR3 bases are TGTGCCAGCAGCTCTAAAACCTGGGTCCAAGAGACCCAGTACTTC.

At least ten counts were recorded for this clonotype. CDR3 nucleotide sequence: TGTGCCAGCAGTTCTCCCCTGGCCCTTGGAAGAGTAACGAACACTGAAGCTTTCTTT. Its protein is CASSSPLALGRVTNTEAFF. V gene TRBV6-6 combines with J gene TRBJ1-1, with no clear D. The CDR3 runs 19 residues. V dropped 4 bases and J dropped 1 base, with 25 bases sitting between them. Germline V gene data show CDR1 as MNHNY and CDR2 as SVGAGI (reference sequence).

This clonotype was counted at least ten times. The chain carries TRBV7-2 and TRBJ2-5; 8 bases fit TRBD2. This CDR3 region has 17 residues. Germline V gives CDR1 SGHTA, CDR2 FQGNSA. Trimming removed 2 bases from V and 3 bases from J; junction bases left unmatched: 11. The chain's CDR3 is CASSLSDSGGFEETQYF. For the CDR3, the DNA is TGTGCCAGCAGCTTATCCGACAGCGGGGGCTTTGAAGAGACCCAGTACTTC.

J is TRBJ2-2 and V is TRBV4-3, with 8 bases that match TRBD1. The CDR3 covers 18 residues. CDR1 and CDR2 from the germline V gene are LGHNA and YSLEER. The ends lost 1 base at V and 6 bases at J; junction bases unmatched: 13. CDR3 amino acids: CASSQGVGQGSGAGELFF. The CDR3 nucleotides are TGCGCCAGCAGCCAAGGGGTCGGACAGGGTTCGGGAGCCGGGGAGCTGTTTTTT.

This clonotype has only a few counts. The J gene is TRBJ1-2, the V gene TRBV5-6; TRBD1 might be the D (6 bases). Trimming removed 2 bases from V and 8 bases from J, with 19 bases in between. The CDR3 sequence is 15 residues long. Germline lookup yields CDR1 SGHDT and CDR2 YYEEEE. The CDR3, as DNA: TGTGCCAGCAGCTTCGGGGCTACAGGGCTGGAGGGCTACACCTTC. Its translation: CASSFGATGLEGYTF.

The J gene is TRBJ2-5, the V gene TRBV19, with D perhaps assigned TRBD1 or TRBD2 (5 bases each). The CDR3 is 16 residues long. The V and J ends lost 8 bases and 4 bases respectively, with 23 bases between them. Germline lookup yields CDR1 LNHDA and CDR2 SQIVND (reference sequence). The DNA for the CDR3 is TGTGCCAGTCTCGAAACCAAAGAGGGGATGGGAGAGACCCAGTACTTC. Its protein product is CASLETKEGMGETQYF. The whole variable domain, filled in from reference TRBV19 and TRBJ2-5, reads DGGITQSPKYLFRKEGQNVTLSCEQNLNHDAMYWYRQDPGQGLRLIYYSQIVNDFQKGDIAEGYSVSREKKESFPLTVTSAQKNPTAFYLCASLETKEGMGETQYFGPGTRLLVL.

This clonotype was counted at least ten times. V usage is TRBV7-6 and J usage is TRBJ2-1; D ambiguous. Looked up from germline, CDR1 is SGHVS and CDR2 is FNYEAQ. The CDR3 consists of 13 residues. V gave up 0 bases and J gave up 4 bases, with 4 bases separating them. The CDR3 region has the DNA TGTGCCAGCAGCTTAGCTGTGTACAATGAGCAGTTCTTC. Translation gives CASSLAVYNEQFF.

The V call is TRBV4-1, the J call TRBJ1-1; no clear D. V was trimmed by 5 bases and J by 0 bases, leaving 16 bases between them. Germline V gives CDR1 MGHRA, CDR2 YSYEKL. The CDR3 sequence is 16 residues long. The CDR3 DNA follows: TGCGCCAGCAGCGATCCATCAGACCCAATGAACACTGAAGCTTTCTTT. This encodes CASSDPSDPMNTEAFF.

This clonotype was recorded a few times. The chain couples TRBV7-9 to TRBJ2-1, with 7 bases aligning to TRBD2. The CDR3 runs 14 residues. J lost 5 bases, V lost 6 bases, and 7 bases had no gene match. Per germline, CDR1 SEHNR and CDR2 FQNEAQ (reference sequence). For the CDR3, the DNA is TGTGCCAGCAGGCCTCCCGGGGGGAACAATGAGCAGTTCTTC. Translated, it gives CASRPPGGNNEQFF. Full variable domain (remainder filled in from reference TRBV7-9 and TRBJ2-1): DTGVSQNPRHKITKRGQNVTFRCDPISEHNRLYWYRQTLGQGPEFLTYFQNEAQLEKSRLLSDRFSAERPKGSFSTLEIQRTEQGDSAMYLCASRPPGGNNEQFFGPGTRLTVL.

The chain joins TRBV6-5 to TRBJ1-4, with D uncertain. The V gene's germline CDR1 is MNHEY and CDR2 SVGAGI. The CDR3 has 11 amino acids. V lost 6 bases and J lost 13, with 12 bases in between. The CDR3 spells CASRAGILLFF. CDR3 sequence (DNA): TGTGCCAGCAGGGCCGGGATTTTACTGTTTTTT.

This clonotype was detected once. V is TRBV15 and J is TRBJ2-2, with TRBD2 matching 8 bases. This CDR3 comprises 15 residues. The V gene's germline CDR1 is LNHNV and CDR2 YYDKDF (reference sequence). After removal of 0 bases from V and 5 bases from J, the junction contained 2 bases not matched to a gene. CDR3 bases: TGTGCCACCAGCAGAGATCGCGGGGGGACCGGGGAGCTGTTTTTT. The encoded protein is CATSRDRGGTGELFF. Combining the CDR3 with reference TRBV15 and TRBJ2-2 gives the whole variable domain DAMVIQNPRYQVTQFGKPVTLSCSQTLNHNVMYWYQQKSSQAPKLLFHYYDKDFNNEADTPDNFQSRRPNTSFCFLDIRSPGLGDTAMYLCATSRDRGGTGELFFGEGSRLTVL.

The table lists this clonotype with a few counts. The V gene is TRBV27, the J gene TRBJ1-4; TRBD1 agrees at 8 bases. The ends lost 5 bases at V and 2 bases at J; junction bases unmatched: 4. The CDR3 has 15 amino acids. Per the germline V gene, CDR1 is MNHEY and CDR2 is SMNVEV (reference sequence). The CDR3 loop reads CASSLRQGTNEKLFF. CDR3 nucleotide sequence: TGTGCCAGCAGTCTCCGACAGGGGACTAATGAAAAACTGTTTTTT. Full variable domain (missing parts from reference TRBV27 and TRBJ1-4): EAQVTQNPRYLITVTGKKLTVTCSQNMNHEYMSWYRQDPGLGLRQIYYSMNVEVTDKGDVPEGYKVSRKEKRNFPLILESPSPNQTSLYFCASSLRQGTNEKLFFGSGTQLSVL.

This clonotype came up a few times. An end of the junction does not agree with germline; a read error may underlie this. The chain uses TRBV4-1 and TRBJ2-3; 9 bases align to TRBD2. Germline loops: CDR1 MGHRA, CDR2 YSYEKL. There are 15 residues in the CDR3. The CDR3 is CASSQGLATLDTQYF. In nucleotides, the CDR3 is TGTGCCAGCAGCCAGGGACTAGCTACATTAGATACGCAGTATTTT.

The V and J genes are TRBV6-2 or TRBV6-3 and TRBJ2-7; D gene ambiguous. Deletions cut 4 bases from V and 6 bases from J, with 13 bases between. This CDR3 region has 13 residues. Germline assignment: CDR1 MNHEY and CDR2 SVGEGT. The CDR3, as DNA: TGTGCCAGCAGTTTAGGTTTAATGAGCGAGCAGTACGTC. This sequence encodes CASSLGLMSEQYV.

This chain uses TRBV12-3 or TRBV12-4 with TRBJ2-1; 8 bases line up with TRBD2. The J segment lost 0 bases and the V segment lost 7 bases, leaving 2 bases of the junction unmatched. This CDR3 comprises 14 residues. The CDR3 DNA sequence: TGTGCCAGCACGGGGGGGGCCTCCTACAATGAGCAGTTCTTC. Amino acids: CASTGGASYNEQFF.

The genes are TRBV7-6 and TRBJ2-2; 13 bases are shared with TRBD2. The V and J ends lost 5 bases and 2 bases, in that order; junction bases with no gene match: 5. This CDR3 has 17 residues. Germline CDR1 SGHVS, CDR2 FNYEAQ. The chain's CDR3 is CASSLGLAGDNTGELFF. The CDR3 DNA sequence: TGTGCCAGCAGCCTCGGACTAGCGGGGGACAACACCGGGGAGCTGTTTTTT.

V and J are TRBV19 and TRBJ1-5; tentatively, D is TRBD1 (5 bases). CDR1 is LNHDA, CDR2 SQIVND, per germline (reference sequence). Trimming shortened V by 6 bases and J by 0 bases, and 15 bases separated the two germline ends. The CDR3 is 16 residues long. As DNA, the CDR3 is TGTGCCAGTAGCGGATCACAGGTCCCTAGCAATCAGCCCCAGCATTTT. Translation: CASSGSQVPSNQPQHF.

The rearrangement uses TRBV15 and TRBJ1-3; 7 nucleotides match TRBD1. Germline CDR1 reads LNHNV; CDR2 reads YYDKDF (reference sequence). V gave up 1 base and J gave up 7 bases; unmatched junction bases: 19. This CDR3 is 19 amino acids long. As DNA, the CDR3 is TGTGCCACCAGCAGAGCCACTTGGGGAGTCGGACAGGTCTGGAACACCATATATTTT. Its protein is CATSRATWGVGQVWNTIYF.

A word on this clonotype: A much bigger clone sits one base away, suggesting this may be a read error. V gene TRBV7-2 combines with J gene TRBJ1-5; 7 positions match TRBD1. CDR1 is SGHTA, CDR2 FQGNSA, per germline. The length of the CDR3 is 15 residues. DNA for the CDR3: TGTGTCAGCAGTCCGGGACAGCTTTACCATCAGCCCCAGCATTTT. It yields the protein CVSSPGQLYHQPQHF.

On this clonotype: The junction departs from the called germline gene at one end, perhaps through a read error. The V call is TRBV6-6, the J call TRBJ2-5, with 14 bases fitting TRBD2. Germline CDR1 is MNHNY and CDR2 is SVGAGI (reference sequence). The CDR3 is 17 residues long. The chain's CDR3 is CASSDSTSGGDQETQYF. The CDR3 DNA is TGTGCCAGCAGTGACTCGACTAGCGGGGGGGACCAAGAGACCCAGTACTTC.

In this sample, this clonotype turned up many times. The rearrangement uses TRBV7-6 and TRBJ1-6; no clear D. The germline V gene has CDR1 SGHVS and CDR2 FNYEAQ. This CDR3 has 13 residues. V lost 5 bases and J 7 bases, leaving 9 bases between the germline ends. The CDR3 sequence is CASSPAPNSPLHF. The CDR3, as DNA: TGTGCCAGCAGCCCGGCCCCCAATTCACCCCTCCACTTT.

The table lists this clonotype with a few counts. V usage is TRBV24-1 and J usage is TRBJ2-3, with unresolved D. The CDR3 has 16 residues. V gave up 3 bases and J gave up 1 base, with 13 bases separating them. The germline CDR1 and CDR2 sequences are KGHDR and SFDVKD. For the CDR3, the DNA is TGTGCCACCAGTGATCCTGGAGCAGGAGGCACAGATACGCAGTATTTT. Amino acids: CATSDPGAGGTDTQYF.

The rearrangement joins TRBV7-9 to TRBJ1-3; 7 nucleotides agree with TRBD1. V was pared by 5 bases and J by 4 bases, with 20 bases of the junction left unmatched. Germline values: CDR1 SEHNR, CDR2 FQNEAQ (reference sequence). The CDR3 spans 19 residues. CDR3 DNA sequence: TGTGCCAGCAGCGAGCCGGGACAGCCCAGATTCACACCCGGAAACACCATATATTTT. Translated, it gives CASSEPGQPRFTPGNTIYF.